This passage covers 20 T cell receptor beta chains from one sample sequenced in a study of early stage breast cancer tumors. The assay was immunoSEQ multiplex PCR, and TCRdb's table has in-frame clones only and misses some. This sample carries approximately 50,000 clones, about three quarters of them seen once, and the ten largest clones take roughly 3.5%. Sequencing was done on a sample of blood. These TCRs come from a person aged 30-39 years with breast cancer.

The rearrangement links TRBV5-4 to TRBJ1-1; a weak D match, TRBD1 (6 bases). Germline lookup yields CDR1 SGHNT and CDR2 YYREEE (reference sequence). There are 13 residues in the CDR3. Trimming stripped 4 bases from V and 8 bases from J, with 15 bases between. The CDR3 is CASSPVEGGEAFF. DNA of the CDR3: TGTGCCAGCAGCCCCGTCGAGGGGGGAGAAGCTTTCTTT. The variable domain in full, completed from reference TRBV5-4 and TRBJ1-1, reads ETGVTQSPTHLIKTRGQQVTLRCSSQSGHNTVSWYQQALGQGPQFIFQYYREEENGRGNFPPRFSGLQFPNYSSELNVNALELDDSALYLCASSPVEGGEAFFGQGTRLTVV.

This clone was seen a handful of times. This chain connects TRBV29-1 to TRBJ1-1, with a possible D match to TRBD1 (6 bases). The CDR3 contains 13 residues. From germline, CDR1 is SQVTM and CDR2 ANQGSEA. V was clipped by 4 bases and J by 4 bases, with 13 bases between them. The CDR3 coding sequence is TGCAGCGTTGCAGGGGCTCGGGGCACTGAAGCTTTCTTT. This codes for CSVAGARGTEAFF.

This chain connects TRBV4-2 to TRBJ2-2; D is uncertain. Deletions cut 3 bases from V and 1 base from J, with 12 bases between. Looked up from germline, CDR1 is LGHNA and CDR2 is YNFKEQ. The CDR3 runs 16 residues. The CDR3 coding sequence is TGTGCCAGCAGCCAGCCCTCGGCAGGGAACACCGGGGAGCTGTTTTTT. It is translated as CASSQPSAGNTGELFF.

CDR3 DNA sequence: TGTGCCAGCAGCTTAGACGGGGAGACCCAGTACTTC. Protein sequence: CASSLDGETQYF. This chain connects TRBV7-9 to TRBJ2-5; D ambiguous. Germline V gene lookup returns CDR1 SEHNR and CDR2 FQNEAQ (reference sequence). Trimming took 1 base from V and 5 from J, leaving 5 bases between them. The CDR3 runs 12 residues.

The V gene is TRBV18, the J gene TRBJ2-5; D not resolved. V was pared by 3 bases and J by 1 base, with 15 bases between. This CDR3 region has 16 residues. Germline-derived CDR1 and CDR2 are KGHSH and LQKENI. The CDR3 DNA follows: TGTGCCAGCTCACCTTACTACTCAATCCGCCAAGAGACCCAGTACTTC. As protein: CASSPYYSIRQETQYF. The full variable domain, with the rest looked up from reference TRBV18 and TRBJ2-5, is NAGVMQNPRHLVRRRGQEARLRCSPMKGHSHVYWYRQLPEEGLKFMVYLQKENIIDESGMPKERFSAEFPKEGPSILRIQQVVRGDSAAYFCASSPYYSIRQETQYFGPGTRLLVL.

CDR3 sequence: CASSLSLQGAGELFF. Written as DNA, the CDR3 is TGCGCCAGCAGTCTGAGCTTACAGGGGGCCGGGGAGCTGTTTTTT. The chain links TRBV5-1 to TRBJ2-2; TRBD1 agrees at 8 bases. CDR1 and CDR2 (germline): SGHRS, YFSETQ. The CDR3 totals 15 residues. With V trimmed by 5 bases and J by 6 bases, 9 bases remained unmatched.

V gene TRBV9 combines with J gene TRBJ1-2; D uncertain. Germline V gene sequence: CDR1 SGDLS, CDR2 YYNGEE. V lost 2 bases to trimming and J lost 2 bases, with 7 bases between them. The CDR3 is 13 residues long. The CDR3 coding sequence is TGTGCCAGCAGCGTCGAGTCCAACTATGGCTACACCTTC. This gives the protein CASSVESNYGYTF.

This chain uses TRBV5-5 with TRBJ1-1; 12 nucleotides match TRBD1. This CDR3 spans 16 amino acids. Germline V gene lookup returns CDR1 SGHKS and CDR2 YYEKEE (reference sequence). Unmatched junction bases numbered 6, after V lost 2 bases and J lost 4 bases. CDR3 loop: CASSFRDRGRVTEAFF. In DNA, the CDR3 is TGTGCCAGCAGCTTCCGGGACAGGGGGCGAGTCACTGAAGCTTTCTTT.

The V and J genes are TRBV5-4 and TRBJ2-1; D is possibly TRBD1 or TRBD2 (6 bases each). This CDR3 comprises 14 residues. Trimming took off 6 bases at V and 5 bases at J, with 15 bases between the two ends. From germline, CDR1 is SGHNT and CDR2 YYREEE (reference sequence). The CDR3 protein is CASTPSGGHNEQFF. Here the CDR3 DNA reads TGTGCCAGCACCCCAAGTGGGGGGCACAATGAGCAGTTCTTC.

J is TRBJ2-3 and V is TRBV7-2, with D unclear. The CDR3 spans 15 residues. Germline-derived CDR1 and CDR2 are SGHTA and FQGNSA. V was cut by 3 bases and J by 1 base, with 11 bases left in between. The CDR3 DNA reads TGTGCCAGCAGCTTGGTGGGGTCTCGCACAGATACGCAGTATTTT. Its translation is CASSLVGSRTDTQYF.

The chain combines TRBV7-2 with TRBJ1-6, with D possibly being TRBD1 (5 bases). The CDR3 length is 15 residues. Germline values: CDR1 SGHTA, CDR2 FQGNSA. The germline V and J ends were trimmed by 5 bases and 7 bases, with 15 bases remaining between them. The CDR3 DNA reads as TGTGCCAGCAGCCAGGGTCCGGGAACCAATTCACCCCTCCACTTT. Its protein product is CASSQGPGTNSPLHF. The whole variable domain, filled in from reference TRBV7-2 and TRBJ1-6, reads GAGVSQSPSNKVTEKGKDVELRCDPISGHTALYWYRQSLGQGLEFLIYFQGNSAPDKSGLPSDRFSAERTGGSVSTLTIQRTQQEDSAVYLCASSQGPGTNSPLHFGNGTRLTVT.

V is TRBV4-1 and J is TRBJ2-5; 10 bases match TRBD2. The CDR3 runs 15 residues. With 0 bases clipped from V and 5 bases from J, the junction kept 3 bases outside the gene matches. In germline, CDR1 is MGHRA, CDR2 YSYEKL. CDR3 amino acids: CASSQEGAGGETQYF. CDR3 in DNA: TGCGCCAGCAGCCAAGAGGGAGCGGGGGGGGAGACCCAGTACTTC.

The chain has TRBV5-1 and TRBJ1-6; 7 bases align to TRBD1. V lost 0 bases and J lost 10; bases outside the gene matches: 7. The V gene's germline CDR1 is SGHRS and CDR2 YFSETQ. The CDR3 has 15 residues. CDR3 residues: CASSLERGRRSPLHF. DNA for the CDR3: TGCGCCAGCAGCTTGGAAAGGGGGCGCAGATCACCCCTCCACTTT.

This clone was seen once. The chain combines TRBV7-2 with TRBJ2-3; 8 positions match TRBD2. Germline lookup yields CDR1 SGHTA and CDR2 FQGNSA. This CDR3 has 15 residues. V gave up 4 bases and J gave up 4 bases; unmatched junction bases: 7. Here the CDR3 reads CASSSRLASADTQYF. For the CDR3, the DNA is TGTGCCAGCAGCTCCCGACTAGCGAGCGCAGATACGCAGTATTTT.

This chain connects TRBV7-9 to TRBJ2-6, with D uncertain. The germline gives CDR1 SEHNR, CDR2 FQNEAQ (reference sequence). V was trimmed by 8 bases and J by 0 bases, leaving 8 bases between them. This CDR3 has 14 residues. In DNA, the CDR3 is TGTGCCAGCTTAGTGGCCTCTGGGGCCAACGTCCTGACTTTC. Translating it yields CASLVASGANVLTF.

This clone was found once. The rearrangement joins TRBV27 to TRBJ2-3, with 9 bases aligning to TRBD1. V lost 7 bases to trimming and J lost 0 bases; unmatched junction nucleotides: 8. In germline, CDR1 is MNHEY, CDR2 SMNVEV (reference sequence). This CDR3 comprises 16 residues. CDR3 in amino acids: CASTRDRAFSTDTQYF. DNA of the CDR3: TGTGCCAGCACCCGGGACAGGGCCTTTAGCACAGATACGCAGTATTTT.

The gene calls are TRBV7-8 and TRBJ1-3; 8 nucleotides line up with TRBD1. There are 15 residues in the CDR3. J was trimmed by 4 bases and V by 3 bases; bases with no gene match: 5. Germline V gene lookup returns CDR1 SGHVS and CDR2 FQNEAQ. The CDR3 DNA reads TGTGCCAGCAGCTTCAGGACAGGGACCGGAAACACCATATATTTT. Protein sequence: CASSFRTGTGNTIYF.

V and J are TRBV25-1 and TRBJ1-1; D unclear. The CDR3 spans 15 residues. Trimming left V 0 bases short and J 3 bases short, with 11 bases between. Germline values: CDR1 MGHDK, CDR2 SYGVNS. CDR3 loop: CASSEYYGGDTEAFF. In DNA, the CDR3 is TGTGCCAGCAGTGAATATTACGGTGGGGACACTGAAGCTTTCTTT.

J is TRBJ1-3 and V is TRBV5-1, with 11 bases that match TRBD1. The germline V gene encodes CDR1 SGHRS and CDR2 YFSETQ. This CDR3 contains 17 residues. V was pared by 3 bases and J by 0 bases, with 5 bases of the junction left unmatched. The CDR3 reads CASSWGTGGSSGNTIYF. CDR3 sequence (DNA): TGCGCCAGCAGCTGGGGGACAGGGGGTAGCTCTGGAAACACCATATATTTT.

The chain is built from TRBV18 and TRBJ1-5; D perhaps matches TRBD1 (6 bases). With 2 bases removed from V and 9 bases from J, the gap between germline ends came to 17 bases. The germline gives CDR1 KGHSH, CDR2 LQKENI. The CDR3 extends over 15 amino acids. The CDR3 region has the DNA TGTGCCAGCTCACCATTAGCAGGGGCCCAATGGCCCCAGCATTTT. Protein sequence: CASSPLAGAQWPQHF.